The T cell receptor beta chain described here comes from a study of CD8 T cells in ankylosing spondylitis. Findings and caveats of the study: In reactive arthritis synovial fluid and blood, some motif variants had been reported before.

Between the trimmed V and J ends, which lost 6 bases and 3 bases, there was a span of 16 bases. The CDR3 has 14 residues. CDR1 is SGHRS, CDR2 YFSETQ, per germline. As to this clonotype: Its target is unknown.

In making TCR beta libraries, quantitative 5'-RACE with molecular barcodes was used. TCRdb recomputed calls from the 5' RACE reads with MiXCR, one row per CDR3 protein. The repertoire holds roughly 120,000 distinct CDR3 sequences, roughly 13% seen once, with just under 3% in the top ten. This chain joins TRBV5-1 and TRBJ2-7; D is perhaps TRBD2 (6 bases). The receptor was derived from a female donor with ankylosing spondylitis or in good health (not recorded which). Sequencing used blood, either unsorted or a sorted T cell fraction (not recorded which). CDR3 amino acids: CASKPSRENYEQYF. CDR3 coding DNA: TGCGCCAGCAAACCATCCCGGGAGAACTACGAGCAGTACTTC. Complete variable domain (other parts from reference TRBV5-1 and TRBJ2-7): KAGVTQTPRYLIKTRGQQVTLSCSPISGHRSVSWYQQTPGQGLQFLFEYFSETQRNKGNFPGRFSGRQFSNSRSEMNVSTLELGDSALYLCASKPSRENYEQYFGPGTRLTVT.